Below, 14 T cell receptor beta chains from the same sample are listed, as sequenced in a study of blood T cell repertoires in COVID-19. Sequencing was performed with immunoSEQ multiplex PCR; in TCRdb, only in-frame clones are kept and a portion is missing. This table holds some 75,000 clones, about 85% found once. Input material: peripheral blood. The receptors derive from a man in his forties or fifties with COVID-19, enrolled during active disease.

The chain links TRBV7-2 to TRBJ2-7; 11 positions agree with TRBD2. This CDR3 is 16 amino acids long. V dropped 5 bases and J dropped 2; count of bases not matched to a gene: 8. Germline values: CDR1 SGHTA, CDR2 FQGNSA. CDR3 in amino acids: CASSDRTSGLAYEQYF. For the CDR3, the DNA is TGTGCCAGCAGCGACCGGACTAGCGGGCTAGCCTACGAGCAGTACTTC.

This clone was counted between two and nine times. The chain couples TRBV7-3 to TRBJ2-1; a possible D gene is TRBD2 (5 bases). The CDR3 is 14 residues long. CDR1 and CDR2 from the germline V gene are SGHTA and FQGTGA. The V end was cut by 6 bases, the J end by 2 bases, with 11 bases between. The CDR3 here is CASSLTGAYNEQFF. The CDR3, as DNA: TGTGCCAGCAGTCTGACCGGGGCCTACAATGAGCAGTTCTTC.

Written as DNA, the CDR3 is TGTGCCAGCAGTCGTCTAGCGATTTCCATGGATGAGCAGTTCTTC. This translates into CASSRLAISMDEQFF. The gene calls are TRBV28 and TRBJ2-1; possibly TRBD2 for D (6 bases). V gave up 5 bases and J gave up 8 bases, with 19 bases separating them. The length of the CDR3 is 15 residues. The germline V gene encodes CDR1 MDHEN and CDR2 SYDVKM.

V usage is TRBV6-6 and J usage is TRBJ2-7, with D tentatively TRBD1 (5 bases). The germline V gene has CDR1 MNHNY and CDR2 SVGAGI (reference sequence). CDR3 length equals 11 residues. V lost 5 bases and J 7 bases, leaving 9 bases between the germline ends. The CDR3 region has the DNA TGTGCCAGCAGTCTCAGGGAAGAGCAGTACTTC. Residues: CASSLREEQYF.

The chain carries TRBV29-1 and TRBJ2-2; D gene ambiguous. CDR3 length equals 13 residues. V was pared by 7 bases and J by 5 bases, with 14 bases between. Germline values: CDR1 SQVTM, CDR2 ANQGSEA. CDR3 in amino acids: CSGRRDATGELFF. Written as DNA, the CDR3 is TGCAGCGGGCGGCGTGACGCTACCGGGGAGCTGTTTTTT.

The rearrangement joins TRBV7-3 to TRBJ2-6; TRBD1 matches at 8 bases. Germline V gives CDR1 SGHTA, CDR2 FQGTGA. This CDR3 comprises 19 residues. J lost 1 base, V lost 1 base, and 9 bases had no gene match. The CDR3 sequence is CASSLKPWTGPSGANVLTF. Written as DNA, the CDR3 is TGTGCCAGCAGCTTAAAACCCTGGACAGGGCCATCTGGGGCCAACGTCCTGACTTTC.

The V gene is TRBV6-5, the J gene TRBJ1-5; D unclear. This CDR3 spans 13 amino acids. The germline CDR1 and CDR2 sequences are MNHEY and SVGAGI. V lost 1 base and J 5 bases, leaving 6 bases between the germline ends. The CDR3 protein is CASSYYGDQPQHF. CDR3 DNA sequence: TGTGCCAGCAGTTACTACGGGGATCAGCCCCAGCATTTT.

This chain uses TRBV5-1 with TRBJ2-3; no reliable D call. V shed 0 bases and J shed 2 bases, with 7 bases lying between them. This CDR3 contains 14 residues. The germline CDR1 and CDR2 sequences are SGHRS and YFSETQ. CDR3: CASSLAQSTDTQYF. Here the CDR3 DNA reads TGCGCCAGCAGCTTGGCCCAATCCACAGATACGCAGTATTTT.

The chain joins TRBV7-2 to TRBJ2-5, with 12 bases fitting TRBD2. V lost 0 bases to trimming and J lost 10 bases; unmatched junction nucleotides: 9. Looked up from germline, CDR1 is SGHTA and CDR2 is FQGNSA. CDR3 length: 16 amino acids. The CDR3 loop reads CASSLAGLAGYGDQYF. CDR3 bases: TGTGCCAGCAGCTTAGCCGGACTAGCGGGGTATGGGGACCAGTACTTC.

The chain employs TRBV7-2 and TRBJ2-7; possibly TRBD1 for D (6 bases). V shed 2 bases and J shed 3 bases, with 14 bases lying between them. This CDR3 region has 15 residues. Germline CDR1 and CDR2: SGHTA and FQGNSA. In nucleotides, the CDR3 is TGTGCCAGCAGCTTAATCGGGACATCTATCTACGAGCAGTACTTC. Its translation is CASSLIGTSIYEQYF.

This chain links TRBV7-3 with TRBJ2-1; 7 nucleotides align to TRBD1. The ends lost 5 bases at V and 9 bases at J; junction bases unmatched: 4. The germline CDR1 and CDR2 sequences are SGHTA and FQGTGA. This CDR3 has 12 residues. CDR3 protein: CASSLYRGEQFF. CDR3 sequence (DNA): TGTGCCAGCAGCCTGTACAGGGGTGAGCAGTTCTTC.

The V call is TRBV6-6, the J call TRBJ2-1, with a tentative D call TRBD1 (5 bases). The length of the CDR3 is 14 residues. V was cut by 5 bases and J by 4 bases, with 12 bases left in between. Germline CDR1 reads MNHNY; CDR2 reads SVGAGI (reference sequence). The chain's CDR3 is CASSLPGAYNEQFF. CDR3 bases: TGTGCCAGCAGTCTACCTGGGGCTTACAATGAGCAGTTCTTC.

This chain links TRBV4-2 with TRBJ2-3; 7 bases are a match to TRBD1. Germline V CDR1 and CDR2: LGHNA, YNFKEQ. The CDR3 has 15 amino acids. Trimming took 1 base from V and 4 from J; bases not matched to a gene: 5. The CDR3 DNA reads TGTGCCAGCAGCCAAGTAAGGGGGCGGGCAGATACGCAGTATTTT. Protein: CASSQVRGRADTQYF.

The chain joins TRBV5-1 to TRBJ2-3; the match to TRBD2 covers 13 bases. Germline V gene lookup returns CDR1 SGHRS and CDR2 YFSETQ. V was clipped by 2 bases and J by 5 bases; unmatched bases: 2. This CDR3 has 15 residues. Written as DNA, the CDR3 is TGCGCCAGCAGCTTCCGGACTAGCGGGAGAGATACGCAGTATTTT. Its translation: CASSFRTSGRDTQYF.